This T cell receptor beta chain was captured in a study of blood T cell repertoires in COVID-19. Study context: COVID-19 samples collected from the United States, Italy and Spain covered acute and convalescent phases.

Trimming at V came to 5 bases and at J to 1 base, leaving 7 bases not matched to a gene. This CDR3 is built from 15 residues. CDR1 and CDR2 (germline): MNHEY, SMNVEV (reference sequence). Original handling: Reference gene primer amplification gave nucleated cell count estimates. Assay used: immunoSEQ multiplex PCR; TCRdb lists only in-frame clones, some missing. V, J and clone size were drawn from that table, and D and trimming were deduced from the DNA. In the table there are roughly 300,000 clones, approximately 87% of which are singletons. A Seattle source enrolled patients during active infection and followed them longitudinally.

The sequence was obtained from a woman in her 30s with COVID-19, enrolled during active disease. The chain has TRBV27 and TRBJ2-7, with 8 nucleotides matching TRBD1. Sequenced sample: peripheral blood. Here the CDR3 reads CASSQSGGASYEQYF. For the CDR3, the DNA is TGTGCCAGCAGTCAGTCAGGGGGCGCTTCCTACGAGCAGTACTTC.